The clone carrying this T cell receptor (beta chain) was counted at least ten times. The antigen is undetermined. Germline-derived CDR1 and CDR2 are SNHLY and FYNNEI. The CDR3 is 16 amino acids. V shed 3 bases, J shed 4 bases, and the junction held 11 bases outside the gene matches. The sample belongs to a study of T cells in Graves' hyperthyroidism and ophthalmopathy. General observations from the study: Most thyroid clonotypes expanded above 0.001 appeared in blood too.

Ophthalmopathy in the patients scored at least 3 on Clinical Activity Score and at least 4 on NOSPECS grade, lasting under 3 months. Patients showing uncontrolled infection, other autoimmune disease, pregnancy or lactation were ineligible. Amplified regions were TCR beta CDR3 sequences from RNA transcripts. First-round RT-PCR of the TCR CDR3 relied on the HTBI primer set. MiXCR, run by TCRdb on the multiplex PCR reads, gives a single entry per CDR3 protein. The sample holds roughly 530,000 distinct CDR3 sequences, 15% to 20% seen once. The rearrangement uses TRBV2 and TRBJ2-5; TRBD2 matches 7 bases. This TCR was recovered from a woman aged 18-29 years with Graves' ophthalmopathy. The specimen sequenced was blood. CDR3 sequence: CASSDLRTSNGETQYF. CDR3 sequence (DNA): TGTGCCAGCAGTGATTTAAGGACTAGTAATGGAGAGACCCAGTACTTC. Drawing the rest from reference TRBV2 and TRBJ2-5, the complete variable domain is EPEVTQTPSHQVTQMGQEVILRCVPISNHLYFYWYRQILGQKVEFLVSFYNNEISEKSEIFDDQFSVERPDGSNFTLKIRSTKLEDSAMYFCASSDLRTSNGETQYFGPGTRLLVL.